This T cell receptor (beta chain) was sequenced for a study of neurological immune-mediated disorders. The CDR3 covers 16 residues. Per the germline V gene, CDR1 is SGHRS and CDR2 is YFSETQ. The V and J ends lost 0 bases and 3 bases respectively, with 15 bases between them. This clonotype was seen many times. In TCRdb, the 5' RACE reads were re-called with MiXCR into one record per CDR3 protein. The sample lists 31,000 or so distinct CDR3 sequences, about 1.6% occurring once. This receptor was taken from a woman under 40 with multiple sclerosis. V usage is TRBV5-1 and J usage is TRBJ1-1, with no clear D. Sequences were obtained from PBMCs. The CDR3 here is CASSLGPGMRDTEAFF. DNA of the CDR3: TGCGCCAGCAGCTTGGGTCCGGGGATGAGGGACACTGAAGCTTTCTTT.